This TCR beta chain was recorded in a study of T-cell reconstitution after alpha-beta-depleted transplantation in children. The TCRbeta library incorporated unique molecular identifiers. TCRdb used MiXCR to reprocess the PCR reads, holding one entry per CDR3 protein. The table includes about 460,000 distinct CDR3 sequences, about an eighth detected once. This CDR3 has 14 residues. The germline V and J ends were trimmed by 5 bases and 4 bases, with 15 bases remaining between them. The germline CDR1 and CDR2 sequences are SGHRS and YFSETQ. The source was PBMCs, mostly from graft donor cells, collected 180 days after TCRalphabeta/CD19-depleted stem cell transplant. The clonotype was recovered from a female patient aged 2 to 10 who had a stem cell transplant for aplastic anemia, so the T cells may come from the graft donor. The chain combines TRBV5-1 with TRBJ1-1, with D perhaps TRBD1 (5 bases). The CDR3 DNA reads TGCGCCAGCAGACCAGACGGAAGGGGCACTGAAGCTTTCTTT. This translates into CASRPDGRGTEAFF.